This passage covers 29 T cell receptor beta chains from one sample sequenced in a study of early T cells in non-severe SARS-CoV-2 infection. TCRdb re-analysed the 5' RACE reads in MiXCR, keeping a single row per CDR3 protein. This sample has some 28,000 distinct CDR3 sequences, with 9% to 10% found just once. The specimen was whole blood. The receptors come from an adult who was a healthcare worker with PCR-confirmed SARS-CoV-2 infection or an uninfected control (not recorded which).

In its sample, this clonotype was seen many times. The rearrangement uses TRBV7-2 and TRBJ1-2; D remains unclear. Trimming pared 2 bases from V and 1 base from J, leaving 8 bases between. The germline V gene encodes CDR1 SGHTA and CDR2 FQGNSA. The CDR3 has 14 amino acids. The CDR3 loop is CASSLWTSNYGYTF. The CDR3 DNA sequence: TGTGCCAGCAGCTTATGGACCAGTAACTATGGCTACACCTTC.

The rearrangement uses TRBV20-1 and TRBJ1-2; TRBD1 aligns across 8 bases. From germline, CDR1 is DFQATT and CDR2 SNEGSKA (reference sequence). The CDR3 is made up of 13 amino acids. V lost 3 bases to trimming and J lost 3 bases; unmatched junction nucleotides: 3. The CDR3 reads CSASPGGDYGYTF. The CDR3 bases are TGCAGTGCTAGCCCAGGGGGCGACTATGGCTACACCTTC.

This clonotype was detected many times. The chain links TRBV20-1 to TRBJ1-5; D perhaps matches TRBD1 (5 bases). The CDR3 spans 18 residues. V was trimmed by 6 bases and J by 1 base, leaving 25 bases between them. Per the germline V gene, CDR1 is DFQATT and CDR2 is SNEGSKA (reference sequence). CDR3 protein: CSAIRSSGDLWSNQPQHF. CDR3 in DNA: TGCAGTGCAATTAGGAGTTCTGGGGACCTCTGGAGCAATCAGCCCCAGCATTTT.

This clonotype occurred a few times. In DNA, the CDR3 is TGTGCCAGCAGCCGTTTCCTTGGAAACATTCAGTACTTC. Translating it yields CASSRFLGNIQYF. The chain carries TRBV4-2 and TRBJ2-4; no firm D call. CDR1 is LGHNA, CDR2 YNFKEQ, per germline. The CDR3 length is 13 residues. Deletions cut 4 bases from V and 6 bases from J, with 10 bases between.

At least ten counts were recorded for this clonotype. The chain combines TRBV7-6 with TRBJ2-6; D gene uncertain. V lost 1 base and J lost 0, with 7 bases in between. CDR1 SGHVS and CDR2 FNYEAQ come from the germline V gene. The CDR3 is 16 residues long. The DNA for the CDR3 is TGTGCCAGCAGCTTAGGCCTGGGCTCTGGGGCCAACGTCCTGACTTTC. It specifies CASSLGLGSGANVLTF.

CDR3 in amino acids: CASSRLGRDGYTF. CDR3 coding DNA: TGTGCCAGCAGCCGTTTAGGCAGGGATGGCTACACCTTC. The gene calls are TRBV3-1 and TRBJ1-2; D possibly corresponds to TRBD1 (5 bases). Germline V gene lookup returns CDR1 LGHDT and CDR2 YNNKEL (reference sequence). CDR3 length: 13 amino acids. V lost 4 bases, J lost 6 bases, and 12 bases lay in between.

This clonotype was recorded a few times. The V and J genes are TRBV6-2 or TRBV6-3 and TRBJ1-1, with 8 positions matching TRBD1. The CDR3 covers 14 residues. The germline V gene has CDR1 MNHEY and CDR2 SVGEGT. V shed 2 bases and J 9 bases; nucleotides not matched to a gene: 8. CDR3 sequence: CASSYTGTGDKAFF. DNA of the CDR3: TGTGCCAGCAGTTACACCGGGACAGGAGACAAAGCTTTCTTT.

About this clonotype: A read error may account for a junction end that differs from germline. This rearrangement joins TRBV20-1 to TRBJ2-1; TRBD2 matches 12 bases. Germline loops: CDR1 DFQATT, CDR2 SNEGSKA (reference sequence). The CDR3 runs 16 residues. The CDR3 loop is CSARDFGTSGYNVQFF. The CDR3 nucleotides are TGCAGTGCTAGAGATTTTGGGACTAGCGGGTACAATGTGCAGTTCTTC.

This clonotype was observed a few times. The V call is TRBV19, the J call TRBJ2-4; D ambiguous. The CDR3 consists of 16 residues. V gave up 5 bases and J gave up 3 bases, with 17 bases separating them. Germline values: CDR1 LNHDA, CDR2 SQIVND (reference sequence). The CDR3, as DNA: TGTGCCAGTAGTTCTGCGTCGAGTGGATTCAAAAACATTCAGTACTTC. It yields the protein CASSSASSGFKNIQYF.

V usage is TRBV12-3 or TRBV12-4 and J usage is TRBJ1-3; 8 nucleotides agree with TRBD1. The V gene end was trimmed by 5 bases and the J gene end by 0 bases; junction bases not matched to a gene: 9. CDR3 length: 17 amino acids. The CDR3 spells CASSPSTGAFSGNTIYF. The CDR3 DNA reads as TGTGCCAGCAGTCCATCGACAGGGGCCTTCTCTGGAAACACCATATATTTT.

This chain uses TRBV30 with TRBJ2-1; D uncertain. The CDR3 totals 16 residues. The germline gives CDR1 GTSNPN, CDR2 SVGIG (reference sequence). Trimming pared 4 bases from V and 0 bases from J, leaving 16 bases between. The CDR3 nucleotides are TGTGCCTGGAATCCAGCCGAGACCAGCTCCTACAATGAGCAGTTCTTC. Its translation: CAWNPAETSSYNEQFF.

This chain links TRBV7-3 with TRBJ2-2; D is undetermined. This CDR3 contains 14 residues. Germline V gene sequence: CDR1 SGHTA, CDR2 FQGTGA. V dropped 4 bases and J dropped 1 base, with 7 bases sitting between them. The DNA for the CDR3 is TGTGCCAGCAGCTCTACGGGGAACACCGGGGAGCTGTTTTTT. This encodes CASSSTGNTGELFF.

This clonotype was recorded at least ten times. This chain links TRBV29-1 with TRBJ1-1, with TRBD1 matching 7 bases. Germline CDR1 SQVTM, CDR2 ANQGSEA. The CDR3 is made up of 13 amino acids. With 7 bases clipped from V and 1 base from J, the junction kept 6 bases outside the gene matches. The CDR3: CSALNRGNTEAFF. DNA for the CDR3: TGCAGCGCCCTAAACAGGGGGAACACTGAAGCTTTCTTT.

The sample holds many counts of this clonotype. The chain joins TRBV4-2 to TRBJ2-7, with D hard to call. There are 14 residues in the CDR3. CDR1 is LGHNA and CDR2 is YNFKEQ in the germline V gene. Trimming pared 2 bases from V and 4 bases from J, leaving 12 bases between. The CDR3 DNA sequence: TGTGCCAGCAGCCAACGGTCTAGAGGATACGAGCAGTACTTC. This encodes CASSQRSRGYEQYF.

The gene calls are TRBV11-2 and TRBJ2-3; no clear D. Germline V CDR1 and CDR2: SGHAT, FQNNGV. V was clipped by 0 bases and J by 6 bases, with 10 bases between them. The CDR3 runs to 14 residues. CDR3 residues: CASSLDAGSDTQYF. The CDR3 nucleotides read TGTGCCAGCAGCTTAGATGCAGGATCGGATACGCAGTATTTT.

This clonotype was recorded many times. The chain joins TRBV20-1 to TRBJ2-7; weak D call: TRBD2 (6 bases). Between the trimmed V and J ends, which lost 5 bases and 2 bases, there was a span of 13 bases. The CDR3 consists of 13 residues. CDR1 and CDR2 (germline): DFQATT, SNEGSKA (reference sequence). The CDR3 loop is CSAVRDSAYEQYF. The CDR3 region has the DNA TGCAGTGCTGTCCGGGACTCCGCCTACGAGCAGTACTTC.

The chain combines TRBV20-1 with TRBJ2-5; TRBD1 matches 10 bases. Per the germline V gene, CDR1 is DFQATT and CDR2 is SNEGSKA (reference sequence). The CDR3 is 14 residues long. V trimming: 1 base; J trimming: 4 bases; junction bases outside the gene matches: 3. CDR3 in DNA: TGCAGTGCTAGAGTAGGGACAGGGGCAGAGACCCAGTACTTC. It codes for CSARVGTGAETQYF.

This clonotype was detected many times. The gene calls are TRBV3-1 and TRBJ1-1; TRBD1 is a possible D gene (5 bases). The CDR3 spans 13 residues. Germline V gene sequence: CDR1 LGHDT, CDR2 YNNKEL (reference sequence). V was cut by 3 bases and J by 9 bases, with 14 bases left in between. The CDR3 loop reads CASSHLEGNKAFF. The CDR3 region has the DNA TGTGCCAGCAGCCATTTAGAGGGGAACAAAGCTTTCTTT.

This clonotype was counted at least ten times. This chain joins TRBV7-3 and TRBJ2-3, with D possibly being TRBD1 (6 bases). Germline V gene lookup returns CDR1 SGHTA and CDR2 FQGTGA. The CDR3 has 15 residues. V lost 5 bases, J lost 1 base, and 13 bases lay in between. CDR3 sequence reads: CASSLLTGGTDTQYF. In nucleotides, the CDR3 is TGTGCCAGCAGCCTTCTGACAGGAGGCACAGATACGCAGTATTTT.

This chain links TRBV20-1 with TRBJ2-7, with 8 bases lining up with TRBD2. Germline V gene lookup returns CDR1 DFQATT and CDR2 SNEGSKA (reference sequence). The CDR3 runs to 14 residues. V trimming: 0 bases; J trimming: 3 bases; junction bases outside the gene matches: 4. The DNA for the CDR3 is TGCAGTGCTAGAGATCCCAGCGGGGGCTACGAGCAGTACTTC. It translates to CSARDPSGGYEQYF.

Only a few counts were recorded for this clonotype. V gene TRBV12-3 or TRBV12-4 combines with J gene TRBJ2-1, with D unclear. V was pared by 5 bases and J by 10 bases, with 12 bases between. This CDR3 contains 12 residues. The CDR3 bases are TGTGCCAGCAGTCTACTCACTGGGGAGCAGTTCTTC. It yields the protein CASSLLTGEQFF.

This clonotype was counted many times. One junction end disagrees with the germline gene, perhaps due to a read error. V is TRBV20-1 and J is TRBJ1-1; D gene unclear. CDR1 is DFQATT and CDR2 is SNEGSKA in the germline V gene (reference sequence). This CDR3 has 11 residues. The CDR3 bases are TGCAGTGCCCCCGTTAACACTGAGGCTTTCTTT. As protein: CSAPVNTEAFF.

This clonotype appeared many times. The J gene is TRBJ1-1, the V gene TRBV7-9; possibly TRBD1 for D (5 bases). V lost 1 base to trimming and J lost 1 base, with 13 bases between them. CDR3 length: 16 residues. The germline V gene encodes CDR1 SEHNR and CDR2 FQNEAQ (reference sequence). CDR3: CASSLGGTRPNTEAFF. In DNA, the CDR3 is TGTGCCAGCAGCTTAGGCGGGACCCGCCCGAACACTGAAGCTTTCTTT.

The J gene is TRBJ2-7, the V gene TRBV4-2; the D gene is possibly TRBD2 (5 bases). CDR1 is LGHNA, CDR2 YNFKEQ, per germline. CDR3 size: 15 residues. V lost 1 base and J lost 0, with 10 bases in between. DNA for the CDR3: TGTGCCAGCAGCCAAGCGGCTAGCAACTCCTACGAGCAGTACTTC. This translates into CASSQAASNSYEQYF.

This clonotype was seen at least ten times. The rearrangement links TRBV3-1 to TRBJ2-3; D is possibly TRBD2 (5 bases). Germline CDR1 reads LGHDT; CDR2 reads YNNKEL (reference sequence). The CDR3 sequence is 14 residues long. V was pared by 1 base and J by 3 bases, with 8 bases between. CDR3 loop: CASSQVTSTDTQYF. In DNA, the CDR3 is TGTGCCAGCAGCCAAGTAACTAGTACAGATACGCAGTATTTT.

The chain carries TRBV5-6 and TRBJ2-7; D gene uncertain. With 0 bases removed from V and 2 bases from J, the gap between germline ends came to 3 bases. CDR3 size: 12 residues. CDR1 and CDR2 from the germline V gene are SGHDT and YYEEEE. Here the CDR3 DNA reads TGTGCCAGCAGCTTGGGGACCTACGAGCAGTACTTC. Its translation: CASSLGTYEQYF.

This clonotype was counted ten times or more. The chain employs TRBV10-3 and TRBJ1-2, with D perhaps matching TRBD1 (6 bases). The CDR3 runs 15 residues. The V gene lost 11 bases and the J gene lost 8 bases, with 27 bases spanning the gap. Germline loops: CDR1 ENHRY, CDR2 SYGVKD. CDR3 bases: TGTGCCTCCAGAGCGCAAGACAGGTCGTCGGGAGGCTACACCTTC. It yields the protein CASRAQDRSSGGYTF.

At least ten counts were recorded for this clonotype. This chain uses TRBV2 with TRBJ2-1; 8 positions match TRBD2. The CDR3 runs 15 residues. J lost 4 bases, V lost 7 bases, and 9 bases had no gene match. Germline lookup yields CDR1 SNHLY and CDR2 FYNNEI. The CDR3 region is CASILSTSGYNEQFF. DNA for the CDR3: TGTGCCAGCATCCTAAGCACTAGCGGATACAATGAGCAGTTCTTC.

As for this clonotype: A much larger clone differs from this one at a single base, so this may be a read error. The rearrangement links TRBV7-2 to TRBJ2-6; 7 nucleotides match TRBD1. This CDR3 has 16 residues. Germline V lookup: CDR1 SGHTA, CDR2 FQGNSA. This CDR3 reads CASSPRQGSGTNVLTF. CDR3 DNA sequence: TGTGCCAGCAGCCCTAGACAGGGTTCTGGGACCAACGTCCTGACTTTC.